This TCR beta chain was identified during a study of T cells after yellow fever vaccination. Overall study results and limits: Relatively few clonotypes were ones that appeared in both CD4 and CD8 compartments. Detected again after the booster were most primary-vaccination clones, at roughly 95% CD4 and 80% to 90% CD8.

Synthesis of TCR cDNA relied on 5'RACE template switching, which attached a universal primer site and UMIs. TCRdb re-called the 5' RACE reads with MiXCR, one entry per CDR3 protein. This table holds 510,000 or so distinct CDR3 sequences, about a fifth found once. On this clonotype: Its antigen is unknown.

This CDR3 comprises 16 residues. V lost 3 bases and J lost 4; bases outside the gene matches: 6. Germline CDR1 and CDR2: SGHTA and FQGTGA. This clonotype originated in a man aged 25-45 years who received the YFV17D yellow fever vaccine. V usage is TRBV7-3 and J usage is TRBJ2-1, with 10 bases that match TRBD2. The source was PBMCs, collected 15 days after the yellow fever booster vaccination. CDR3 residues: CASSLLAGALYNEQFF. CDR3 DNA: TGTGCCAGCAGCTTGCTAGCGGGAGCGCTATACAATGAGCAGTTCTTC.